This T cell receptor beta chain was documented in a study of blood T cell repertoires in COVID-19. Study in general: PBMCs, B-cell-depleted T cells, or T cells were the source of the cDNA or gDNA that made up the material.

This table comes from immunoSEQ multiplex PCR, and its TCRdb copy is limited to in-frame clones, with some not included. This repertoire shows over 85,000 clones, about 72% found once; its top ten account for roughly 10%. The receptor's source is a man between 60 and 75 years old with active or convalescent COVID-19. The specimen sequenced was peripheral blood.

DNA of the CDR3: TGTGCCAGTAGTATAGATCTCTCTGGACATAGAGCTTTCTTT. Amino acids: CASSIDLSGHRAFF. This chain connects TRBV19 to TRBJ1-1; a possible D gene is TRBD1 (5 bases). The CDR3 extends over 14 amino acids. Germline CDR1 LNHDA, CDR2 SQIVND (reference sequence). Trimming cost V 0 bases and J 10 bases, with 15 bases left between them.